This entry features one T cell receptor beta chain sequence. The sample comes from a study of blood T cell repertoires in COVID-19. Overall study context: Samples taken during acute and convalescent COVID-19 were collected in the United States, Italy and Spain. PBMCs, B-cell-depleted T cells, or T cells provided the cDNA or gDNA that made up the material.

The V and J ends lost 3 bases and 3 bases, in that order; junction bases with no gene match: 8. The CDR3 runs to 17 residues. Per the germline V gene, CDR1 is ENHRY and CDR2 is SYGVKD. Using immunoSEQ multiplex PCR, the repertoire was profiled, and TCRdb retains in-frame clones only, with some absent. The sample has around 400,000 clones, roughly 90% seen once; the top ten hold 1.2%. Specimen: peripheral blood. This receptor was identified in a man aged 35 to 55 with acute or convalescent COVID-19. This chain uses TRBV10-3 with TRBJ2-1; 10 bases are a match to TRBD2. CDR3 loop: CAISDAGTSGVYNEQFF. The CDR3 bases are TGTGCCATCAGTGATGCGGGAACTAGCGGGGTCTACAATGAGCAGTTCTTC.